This T cell receptor beta chain emerged from a study of T cell responses to AZD1222 COVID-19 vaccine. The repertoire was sequenced with immunoSEQ multiplex PCR; TCRdb's copy has only in-frame clones and lacks some. The sample has 210,000 or so clones, around 94% seen once. The V end was cut by 6 bases, the J end by 3 bases, with 15 bases between. CDR3 length equals 14 residues. Germline CDR1 reads MNHEY; CDR2 reads SVGAGI. The TCR comes from an adult who received the MenACWY meningococcal vaccine as a control. Sequences were derived from peripheral blood, sampled 28 days after the second dose of the MenACWY control vaccine. V and J are TRBV6-5 and TRBJ2-7, with D perhaps TRBD1 or TRBD2 (5 bases each). DNA of the CDR3: TGTGCCAGCAGGGCCTGGGGGACGGACTACGAGCAGTACTTC. Amino acids: CASRAWGTDYEQYF.